The rows below give T cell receptor beta chains drawn from one sample of a study of blood T cell repertoires in COVID-19. TCRdb's copy holds only in-frame clones and misses some; the assay was immunoSEQ multiplex PCR. The sample gives fewer than 200,000 clones, approximately 85% of which show up once; about 1.2% is in the top ten. Sequencing input: peripheral blood. The receptors here all came from a man aged 55 to 69 who had recovered from COVID-19. Each CDR3 is given with its conserved first and last residue. The size field is filled for only some rows; it gives once, few, many or a size class.

j_call: TRBJ2-1; clone_size: -; v_call: TRBV5-1; cdr3_aa: CASSRPGTSGSSSYNEQFF
j_call: TRBJ2-3; clone_size: -; v_call: TRBV7-2; cdr3_aa: CASRGAGIGTDTQYF
j_call: TRBJ2-7; clone_size: -; v_call: TRBV11-3; cdr3_aa: CASSLVPPSEQYF
j_call: TRBJ2-2; clone_size: -; v_call: TRBV5-1; cdr3_aa: CASSHGTQNTGELFF
j_call: TRBJ1-6; clone_size: -; v_call: TRBV6-5; cdr3_aa: CASSRQTGEGSPLHF
j_call: TRBJ2-3; clone_size: -; v_call: TRBV7-3; cdr3_aa: CASSPTGASPSDTQYF
j_call: TRBJ1-5; clone_size: -; v_call: TRBV19; cdr3_aa: CASSIAMGHSNQPQHF
j_call: TRBJ2-1; clone_size: -; v_call: TRBV5-1; cdr3_aa: CASSLAGGSSYNEQFF
j_call: TRBJ2-7; clone_size: -; v_call: TRBV18; cdr3_aa: CASSRSQGISSYEQYF
j_call: TRBJ1-2; clone_size: -; v_call: TRBV5-6; cdr3_aa: CASSLGQGDGYTF
j_call: TRBJ2-4; clone_size: -; v_call: TRBV5-6; cdr3_aa: CASSPTGGTGNIQYF
j_call: TRBJ2-7; clone_size: -; v_call: TRBV7-6; cdr3_aa: CASSSAGTSGGEQYF
j_call: TRBJ2-3; clone_size: -; v_call: TRBV7-2; cdr3_aa: CASGGQSTDTQYF
j_call: TRBJ2-7; clone_size: once; v_call: TRBV19; cdr3_aa: CASSGLAGGSYEQYF
j_call: TRBJ2-5; clone_size: -; v_call: TRBV7-3; cdr3_aa: CASSLGQMYQETQYF
j_call: TRBJ1-1; clone_size: -; v_call: TRBV7-2; cdr3_aa: CASSLVQAARSEAFF
j_call: TRBJ1-5; clone_size: -; v_call: TRBV6-6; cdr3_aa: CASIPDSLGGNQPQHF
j_call: TRBJ1-1; clone_size: -; v_call: TRBV27; cdr3_aa: CASSLGQGMWNTEAFF
j_call: TRBJ2-2; clone_size: -; v_call: TRBV7-9; cdr3_aa: CASRSTRSNTGELFF
j_call: TRBJ2-2; clone_size: -; v_call: TRBV12-3/TRBV12-4; cdr3_aa: CATGAKNTGELFF
j_call: TRBJ2-5; clone_size: -; v_call: TRBV7-7; cdr3_aa: CASSLVLRETQYF
j_call: TRBJ2-1; clone_size: -; v_call: TRBV15; cdr3_aa: CATSRGGDFYNEQFF
j_call: TRBJ1-4; clone_size: -; v_call: TRBV2; cdr3_aa: CASSGQVEEKLFF
j_call: TRBJ1-3; clone_size: -; v_call: TRBV19; cdr3_aa: CASSSGEGTGNTIYF
j_call: TRBJ1-1; clone_size: -; v_call: TRBV7-2; cdr3_aa: CASSPPRGANTEAFF
j_call: TRBJ1-1; clone_size: -; v_call: TRBV29-1; cdr3_aa: CSVDSGGASTEAFF
j_call: TRBJ2-2; clone_size: once; v_call: TRBV7-8; cdr3_aa: CASSGQGLAGTGELFF
j_call: TRBJ2-3; clone_size: once; v_call: TRBV9; cdr3_aa: CASSGGLAGGDTQYF
j_call: TRBJ2-2; clone_size: -; v_call: TRBV11-1; cdr3_aa: CASSPYRGLDTGELFF
j_call: TRBJ2-5; clone_size: -; v_call: TRBV21-1; cdr3_aa: CASSKRLARPQETQYF
j_call: TRBJ2-7; clone_size: -; v_call: TRBV7-2; cdr3_aa: CASSPQIAGGPYEQYF
j_call: TRBJ2-2; clone_size: once; v_call: TRBV4-3; cdr3_aa: CASSSRTSGATGELFF
j_call: TRBJ1-5; clone_size: once; v_call: TRBV5-6; cdr3_aa: CASSRVTKPGQGHNQPQHF
j_call: TRBJ1-5; clone_size: -; v_call: TRBV6-2/TRBV6-3; cdr3_aa: CASSLNAGEGNQPQHF
j_call: TRBJ2-1; clone_size: once; v_call: TRBV30; cdr3_aa: CAWTRGLGGGAPYNEQFF
j_call: TRBJ2-3; clone_size: once; v_call: TRBV30; cdr3_aa: CAWNLAAWGTDTQYF
j_call: TRBJ2-2; clone_size: -; v_call: TRBV7-9; cdr3_aa: CASSPVAGQIFGGELFF
j_call: TRBJ2-3; clone_size: -; v_call: TRBV2; cdr3_aa: CASSESGGARTQYF
j_call: TRBJ2-6; clone_size: -; v_call: TRBV19; cdr3_aa: CASSISAGANVLTF
j_call: TRBJ1-5; clone_size: -; v_call: TRBV18; cdr3_aa: CASSPITGRNQPQHF
j_call: TRBJ1-1; clone_size: -; v_call: TRBV5-8; cdr3_aa: CASSLTPSGEAFF
j_call: TRBJ1-2; clone_size: -; v_call: TRBV11-1; cdr3_aa: CASSPSRTGYLYGYTF
j_call: TRBJ1-1; clone_size: -; v_call: TRBV10-3; cdr3_aa: CAISESQDRGVTEAFF
j_call: TRBJ1-5; clone_size: -; v_call: TRBV3-1/TRBV3-2; cdr3_aa: CASSQDPGQQHQPQHF
j_call: TRBJ2-3; clone_size: -; v_call: TRBV7-7; cdr3_aa: CASSRTSGGTDTQYF
j_call: TRBJ2-1; clone_size: few; v_call: TRBV12-3/TRBV12-4; cdr3_aa: CASSWDRANEQFF
j_call: TRBJ2-5; clone_size: -; v_call: TRBV5-6; cdr3_aa: CASSRTGAPYQETQYF
j_call: TRBJ1-1; clone_size: -; v_call: TRBV6-5; cdr3_aa: CASRRGQGRTEAFF
j_call: TRBJ1-1; clone_size: once; v_call: TRBV6-5; cdr3_aa: CASRPQMNTEAFF
j_call: TRBJ1-1; clone_size: once; v_call: TRBV5-8; cdr3_aa: CASSPRPGQGMNTEAFF
j_call: TRBJ2-1; clone_size: -; v_call: TRBV24-1; cdr3_aa: CATGTINEQFF
j_call: TRBJ2-7; clone_size: -; v_call: TRBV4-3; cdr3_aa: CASSQENPGPYEQYF
j_call: TRBJ2-2; clone_size: -; v_call: TRBV15; cdr3_aa: CATSRGEGGGELFF
j_call: TRBJ1-6; clone_size: -; v_call: TRBV5-5; cdr3_aa: CASSFQGNNSPLHF
j_call: TRBJ1-2; clone_size: few; v_call: TRBV7-9; cdr3_aa: CASSQTGTGGFRGGYTF
j_call: TRBJ2-7; clone_size: -; v_call: TRBV9; cdr3_aa: CASSADLAREQYF
j_call: TRBJ2-1; clone_size: -; v_call: TRBV2; cdr3_aa: CASSRTSGGEGEQFF
j_call: TRBJ1-2; clone_size: -; v_call: TRBV5-6; cdr3_aa: CASSSQGQRLGYTF
j_call: TRBJ2-5; clone_size: -; v_call: TRBV11-3; cdr3_aa: CASSLGGSSETQYF